The TCR beta chain described here comes from a study of shared clonotypes between healthy human individuals. Study-level information: Per donor, three plates held CD4 naive cells, three held CD4 memory, two held CD8 naive and one held CD8 memory. General study results and limits: Some clonotypes were shared by all four sorted-subset donors, while others were not shared. The non-shared ones had lower generation probabilities than the shared ones.

Germline values: CDR1 SEHNR, CDR2 FQNEAQ (reference sequence). Trimming stripped 3 bases from V and 6 bases from J, with 11 bases between. The CDR3 loop spans 14 amino acids. With respect to this clone: Its target is unknown.

Template for every sorted-subset replicate PCR totaled 150 to 250 ng DNA, some 30,000 T cell genomes. Profiled with immunoSEQ multiplex PCR; TCRdb holds only in-frame clones, not every one. The profile shows over 750,000 clones, about 96% of them singletons. Naive-designated CD8 cells lacked CD45RO, were positively enriched for CCR7, and omitted terminally differentiated effector memory CD45RA+ cells. The study drew all its donors from Caucasian adults living in Nashville, Tennessee. What was sequenced was naive CD8+ T cells sorted from blood. This clonotype originated in a man aged 25 to 40 in good health. The V call is TRBV7-9, the J call TRBJ2-2; perhaps D is TRBD1 or TRBD2 (6 bases each). DNA for the CDR3: TGTGCCAGCAGCTTGGGGGGCGCAGCCGGGGAGCTGTTTTTT. Translated: CASSLGGAAGELFF. The variable domain in full, completed from reference TRBV7-9 and TRBJ2-2, reads DTGVSQNPRHKITKRGQNVTFRCDPISEHNRLYWYRQTLGQGPEFLTYFQNEAQLEKSRLLSDRFSAERPKGSFSTLEIQRTEQGDSAMYLCASSLGGAAGELFFGEGSRLTVL.